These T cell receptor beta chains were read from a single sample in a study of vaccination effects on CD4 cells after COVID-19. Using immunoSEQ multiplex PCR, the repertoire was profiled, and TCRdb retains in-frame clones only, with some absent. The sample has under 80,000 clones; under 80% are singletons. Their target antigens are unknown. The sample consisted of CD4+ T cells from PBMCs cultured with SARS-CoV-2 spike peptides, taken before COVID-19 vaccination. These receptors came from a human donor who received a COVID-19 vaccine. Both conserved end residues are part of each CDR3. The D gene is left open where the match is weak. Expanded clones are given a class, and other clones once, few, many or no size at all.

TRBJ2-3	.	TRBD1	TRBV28	CASSSGQVGADTQYF	TGTGCCAGCAGTTCGGGACAGGTGGGCGCAGATACGCAGTATTTT
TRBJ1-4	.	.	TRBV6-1	CASSDSSTNEKLFF	TGTGCCAGCAGTGACAGCTCAACTAATGAAAAACTGTTTTTT
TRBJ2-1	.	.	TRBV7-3	CASSLNPYNEQFF	TGTGCCAGCAGCTTAAACCCTTACAATGAGCAGTTCTTC
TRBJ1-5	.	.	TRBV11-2	CASSVLVNQPQHF	TGTGCCAGCAGCGTCCTCGTGAATCAGCCCCAGCATTTT
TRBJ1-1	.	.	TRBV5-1	CASSLEGLNTEAFF	TGCGCCAGCAGCTTGGAGGGGTTGAACACTGAAGCTTTCTTT
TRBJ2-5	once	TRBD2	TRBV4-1	CASSQDLASGGAETQYF	TGCGCCAGCAGCCAAGATCTTGCTAGCGGGGGGGCTGAGACCCAGTACTTC
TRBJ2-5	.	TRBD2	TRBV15	CATSRDPGLAGGRETQYF	TGTGCCACCAGCAGAGACCCGGGACTAGCGGGGGGGCGCGAGACCCAGTACTTC
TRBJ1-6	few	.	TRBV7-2	CASSLAQGTTYNSPLHF	TGTGCCAGCAGCTTAGCGCAGGGGACAACATATAATTCACCCCTCCACTTT
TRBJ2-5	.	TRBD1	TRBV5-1	CASSTSGTGGAGTQYF	TGCGCCAGCAGCACCTCCGGGACAGGGGGCGCGGGGACCCAGTACTTC
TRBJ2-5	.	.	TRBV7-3	CASSLTGGFQYF	TGTGCCAGCAGCTTAACAGGGGGATTCCAGTACTTC
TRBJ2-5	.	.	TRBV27	CASSTQGTQYF	TGTGCCAGCAGTACCCAGGGAACCCAGTACTTC
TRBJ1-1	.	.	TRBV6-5	CASSYSGGAEAFF	TGTGCCAGCAGTTACTCGGGGGGAGCTGAAGCTTTCTTT
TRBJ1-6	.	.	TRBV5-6	CASSLILGALSYNSPLHF	TGTGCCAGCAGCTTAATCCTGGGGGCGTTATCCTATAATTCACCCCTCCACTTT
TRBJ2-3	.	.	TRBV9	CASSARQVSTDTQYF	TGTGCCAGCAGCGCACGACAGGTTAGCACAGATACGCAGTATTTT
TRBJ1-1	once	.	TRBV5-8	CASPEQHKVEVLNTEAFF	TGTGCCAGCCCCGAGCAACACAAAGTCGAGGTCCTGAACACTGAAGCTTTCTTT
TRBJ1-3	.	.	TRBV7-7	CASSLGRDSGNTIYF	TGTGCCAGCAGCTTAGGGCGGGACTCTGGAAACACCATATATTTT
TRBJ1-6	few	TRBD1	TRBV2	CASSVDRGGSYNSPLHF	TGTGCCAGCAGTGTGGACAGGGGGGGCTCCTATAATTCACCCCTCCACTTT
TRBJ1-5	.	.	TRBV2	CASNMGTYSNQPQHF	TGTGCCAGCAACATGGGGACTTATAGCAATCAGCCCCAGCATTTT
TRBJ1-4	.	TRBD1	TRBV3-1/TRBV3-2	CASSAHAGTANEKLFF	TGTGCCAGCAGCGCACACGCCGGGACAGCTAATGAAAAACTGTTTTTT
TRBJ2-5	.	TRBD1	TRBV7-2	CASSSNRGRETQYF	TGTGCCAGCAGCTCAAACAGGGGGCGGGAGACCCAGTACTTC
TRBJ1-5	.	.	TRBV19	CASSIVQNAPQHF	TGTGCCAGTAGTATTGTACAGAACGCGCCCCAGCATTTT
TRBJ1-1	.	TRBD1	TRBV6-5	CASRRRQGLNTEAFF	TGTGCCAGCAGAAGAAGACAGGGGCTGAACACTGAAGCTTTCTTT
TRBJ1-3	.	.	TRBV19	CASSIVGRLSGNTIYF	TGTGCCAGTAGTATCGTGGGCAGACTCTCTGGAAACACCATATATTTT
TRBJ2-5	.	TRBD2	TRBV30	CAWRQTSGGPKTQYF	TGTGCCTGGCGCCAGACTAGCGGGGGACCGAAGACCCAGTACTTC
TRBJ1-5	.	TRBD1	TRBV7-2	CASSLVGTGGVQPQHF	TGTGCCAGCAGCTTAGTTGGAACAGGGGGCGTTCAGCCCCAGCATTTT
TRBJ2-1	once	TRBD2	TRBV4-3	CASSKQLAGLYNEQFF	TGCGCCAGCAGCAAGCAGCTAGCGGGCTTATACAATGAGCAGTTCTTC
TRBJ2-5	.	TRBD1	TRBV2	CASKEGRGLEETQYF	TGTGCCAGCAAGGAGGGCAGGGGGCTAGAAGAGACCCAGTACTTC
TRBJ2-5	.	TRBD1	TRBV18	CASGYGQVGETQYF	TGTGCCAGCGGCTATGGACAGGTAGGAGAGACCCAGTACTTC
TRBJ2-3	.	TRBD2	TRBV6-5	CASSISGELQITQYF	TGTGCCAGCAGTATTAGCGGGGAACTGCAGATAACGCAGTATTTT
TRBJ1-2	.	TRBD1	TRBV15	CATSRDRNYGYTF	TGTGCCACCAGCAGGGACAGGAATTATGGCTACACCTTC
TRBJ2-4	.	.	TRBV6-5	CASRLIRLAKNIQYF	TGTGCCAGCAGATTAATCCGGCTAGCCAAAAACATTCAGTACTTC
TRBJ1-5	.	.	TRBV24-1	CATSASYSNQPQHF	TGTGCCACCAGTGCCAGCTATAGCAATCAGCCCCAGCATTTT
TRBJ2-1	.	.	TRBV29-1	CSVGGQAGFF	TGCAGCGTTGGGGGCCAAGCGGGGTTCTTC
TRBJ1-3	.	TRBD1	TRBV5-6	CASSLGGTGTRNTIYF	TGTGCCAGCAGCTTGGGAGGGACAGGGACTAGGAACACCATATATTTT
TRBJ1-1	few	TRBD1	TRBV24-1	CATRRQGHTEAFF	TGTGCCACCAGAAGACAGGGTCACACTGAAGCTTTCTTT
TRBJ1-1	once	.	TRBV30	CAWRGKTGQGNTEAFF	TGTGCCTGGAGGGGGAAGACAGGCCAAGGGAACACTGAAGCTTTCTTT
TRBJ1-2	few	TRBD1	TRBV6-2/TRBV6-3	CASSYTYVDRGYGYTF	TGTGCCAGCAGTTACACCTACGTCGACAGGGGGTATGGCTACACCTTC
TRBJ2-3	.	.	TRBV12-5	CASGPDGRLTDTQYF	TGTGCTAGTGGCCCGGACGGCCGACTTACAGATACGCAGTATTTT
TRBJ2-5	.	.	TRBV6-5	CASSSNSGLGTQYF	TGTGCCAGCAGTAGCAACTCGGGACTCGGGACCCAGTACTTC
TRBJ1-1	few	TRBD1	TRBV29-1	CSVEGTAPRTEAFF	TGCAGCGTTGAGGGGACAGCACCCCGAACTGAAGCTTTCTTT
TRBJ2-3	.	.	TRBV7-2	CASSLVGDPVADTQYF	TGTGCCAGCAGCTTAGTCGGGGATCCGGTCGCAGATACGCAGTATTTT
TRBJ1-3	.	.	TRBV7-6	CASSDSGRRSGNTIYF	TGTGCCAGCAGCGATTCCGGACGGCGCTCTGGAAACACCATATATTTT
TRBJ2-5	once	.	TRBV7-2	CASSNRQANQETQYF	TGTGCCAGCAGCAACCGACAGGCGAACCAAGAGACCCAGTACTTC
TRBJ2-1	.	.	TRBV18	CASSPNVGDEQFF	TGTGCCAGCTCACCGAACGTGGGAGATGAGCAGTTCTTC
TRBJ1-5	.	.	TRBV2	CASSDGGLPNQPQHF	TGTGCCAGCAGTGATGGGGGGCTACCCAATCAGCCCCAGCATTTT